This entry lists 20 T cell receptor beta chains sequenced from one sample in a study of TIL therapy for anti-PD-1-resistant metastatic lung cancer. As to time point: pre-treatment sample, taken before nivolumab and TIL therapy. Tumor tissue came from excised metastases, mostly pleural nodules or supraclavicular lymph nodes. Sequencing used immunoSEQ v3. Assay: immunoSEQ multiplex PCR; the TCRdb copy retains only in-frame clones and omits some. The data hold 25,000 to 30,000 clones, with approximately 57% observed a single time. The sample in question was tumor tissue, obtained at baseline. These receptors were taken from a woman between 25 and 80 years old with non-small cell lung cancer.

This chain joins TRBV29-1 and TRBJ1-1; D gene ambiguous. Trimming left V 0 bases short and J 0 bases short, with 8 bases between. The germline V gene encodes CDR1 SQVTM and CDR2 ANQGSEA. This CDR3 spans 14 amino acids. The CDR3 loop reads CSVEEGFMNTEAFF. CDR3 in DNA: TGCAGCGTTGAAGAGGGGTTTATGAACACTGAAGCTTTCTTT.

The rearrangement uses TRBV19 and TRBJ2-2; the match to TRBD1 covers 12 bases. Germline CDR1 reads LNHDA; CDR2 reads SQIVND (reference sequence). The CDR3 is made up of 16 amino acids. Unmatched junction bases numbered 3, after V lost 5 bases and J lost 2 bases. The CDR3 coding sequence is TGTGCCAGTAGTCGGGGACAGGGGGCCAACACCGGGGAGCTGTTTTTT. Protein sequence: CASSRGQGANTGELFF.

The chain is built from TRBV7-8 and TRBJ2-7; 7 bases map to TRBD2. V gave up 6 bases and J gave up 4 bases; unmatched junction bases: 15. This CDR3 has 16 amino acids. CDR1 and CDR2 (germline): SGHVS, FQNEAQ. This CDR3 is CASSPTLLAKFYEQYF. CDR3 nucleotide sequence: TGTGCCAGCAGTCCCACCCTACTAGCGAAATTTTACGAGCAGTACTTC. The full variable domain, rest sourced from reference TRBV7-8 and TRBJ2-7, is GAGVSQSPRYKVAKRGQDVALRCDPISGHVSLFWYQQALGQGPEFLTYFQNEAQLDKSGLPSDRFFAERPEGSVSTLKIQRTQQEDSAVYLCASSPTLLAKFYEQYFGPGTRLTVT.

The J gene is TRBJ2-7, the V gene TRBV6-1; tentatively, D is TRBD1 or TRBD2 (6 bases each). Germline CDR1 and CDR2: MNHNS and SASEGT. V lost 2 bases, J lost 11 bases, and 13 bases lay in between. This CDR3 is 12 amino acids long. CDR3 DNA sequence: TGTGCCAGCAGTGAAACAGGGAGGACTAAGTACTTC. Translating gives CASSETGRTKYF.

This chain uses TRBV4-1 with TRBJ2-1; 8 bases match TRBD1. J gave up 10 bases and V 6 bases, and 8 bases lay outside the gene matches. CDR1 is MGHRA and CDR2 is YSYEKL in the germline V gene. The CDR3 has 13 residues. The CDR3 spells CASSLDRDLEQFF. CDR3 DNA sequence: TGCGCCAGCAGTCTGGACAGGGATTTAGAGCAGTTCTTC.

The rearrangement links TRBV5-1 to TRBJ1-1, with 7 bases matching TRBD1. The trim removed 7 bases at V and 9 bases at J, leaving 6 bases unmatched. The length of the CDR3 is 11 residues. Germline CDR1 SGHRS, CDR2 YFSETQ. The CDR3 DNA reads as TGCGCCAGCTCCTCGGACAGGCAAGCTTTCTTT. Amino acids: CASSSDRQAFF.

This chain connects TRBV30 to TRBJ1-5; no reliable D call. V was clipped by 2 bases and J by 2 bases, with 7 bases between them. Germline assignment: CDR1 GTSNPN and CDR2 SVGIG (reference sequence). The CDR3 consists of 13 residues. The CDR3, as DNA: TGTGCCTGGAGTAAGGAGGGCAATCAGCCCCAGCATTTT. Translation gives CAWSKEGNQPQHF.

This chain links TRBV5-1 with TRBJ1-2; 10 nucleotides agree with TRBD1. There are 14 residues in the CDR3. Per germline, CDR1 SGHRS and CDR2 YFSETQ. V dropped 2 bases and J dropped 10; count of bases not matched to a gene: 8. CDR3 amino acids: CASSFRDRGPLYTF. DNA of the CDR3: TGCGCCAGCAGCTTCCGGGACAGGGGTCCCCTCTACACCTTC.

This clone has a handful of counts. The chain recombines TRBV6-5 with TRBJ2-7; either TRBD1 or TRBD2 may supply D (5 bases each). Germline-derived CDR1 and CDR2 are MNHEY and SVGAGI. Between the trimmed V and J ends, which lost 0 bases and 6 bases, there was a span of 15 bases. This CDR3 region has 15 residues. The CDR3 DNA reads TGTGCCAGCAGTTACTCGAATCAGGGACGGGGCGAGCAGTACTTC. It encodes CASSYSNQGRGEQYF.

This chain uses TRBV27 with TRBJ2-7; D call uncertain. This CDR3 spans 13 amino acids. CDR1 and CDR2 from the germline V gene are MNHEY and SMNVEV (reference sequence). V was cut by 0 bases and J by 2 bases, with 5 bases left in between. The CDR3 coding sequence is TGTGCCAGCAGTTTATCCCCCCCCTACGAGCAGTACTTC. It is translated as CASSLSPPYEQYF.

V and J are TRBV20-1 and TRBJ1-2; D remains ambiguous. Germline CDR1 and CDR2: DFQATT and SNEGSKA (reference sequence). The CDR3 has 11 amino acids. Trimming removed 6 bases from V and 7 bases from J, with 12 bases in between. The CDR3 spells CSAELMGGYTF. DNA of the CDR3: TGCAGTGCCGAGTTGATGGGTGGCTACACCTTC.

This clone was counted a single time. This chain's CDR3 is CASSARGTTRGPQYF. CDR3 bases: TGCGCCAGCAGCGCCCGGGGGACTACCAGAGGCCCGCAGTATTTT. The chain has TRBV10-1 and TRBJ2-3; the match to TRBD2 covers 7 bases. V was pared by 6 bases and J by 10 bases, with 16 bases of the junction left unmatched. The CDR3 has 15 residues. Germline V CDR1 and CDR2: WNHNN, SYGVQD (reference sequence).

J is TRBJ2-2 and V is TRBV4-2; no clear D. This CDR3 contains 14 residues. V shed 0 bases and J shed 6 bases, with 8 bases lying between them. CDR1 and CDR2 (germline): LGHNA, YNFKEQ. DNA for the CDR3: TGTGCCAGCAGCCAAGACGTTAGTCCCGGGGAGCTGTTTTTT. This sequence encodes CASSQDVSPGELFF.

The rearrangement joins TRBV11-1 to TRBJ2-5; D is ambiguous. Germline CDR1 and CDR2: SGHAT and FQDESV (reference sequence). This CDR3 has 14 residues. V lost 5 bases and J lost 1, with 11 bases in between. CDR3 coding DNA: TGTGCCAGCAGCCACCGGATCGGCCAAGAGACCCAGTACTTC. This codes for CASSHRIGQETQYF.

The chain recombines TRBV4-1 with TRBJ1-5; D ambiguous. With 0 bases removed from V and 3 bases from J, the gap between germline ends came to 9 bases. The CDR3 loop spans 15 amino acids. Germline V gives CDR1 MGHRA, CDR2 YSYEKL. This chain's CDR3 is CASSQDGQINQPQHF. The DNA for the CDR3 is TGCGCCAGCAGCCAAGATGGCCAGATCAATCAGCCCCAGCATTTT.

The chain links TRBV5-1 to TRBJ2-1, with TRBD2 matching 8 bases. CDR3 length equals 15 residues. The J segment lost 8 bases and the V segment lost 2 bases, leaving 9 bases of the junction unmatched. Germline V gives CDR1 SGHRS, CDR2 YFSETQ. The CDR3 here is CASSFSAGVGYEQFF. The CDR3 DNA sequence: TGCGCCAGCAGCTTTTCAGCGGGAGTGGGGTATGAGCAGTTCTTC.

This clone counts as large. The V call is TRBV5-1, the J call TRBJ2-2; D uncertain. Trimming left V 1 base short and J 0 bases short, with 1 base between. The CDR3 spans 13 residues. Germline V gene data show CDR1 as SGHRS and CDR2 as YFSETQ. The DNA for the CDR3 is TGCGCCAGCAGCTTGACGAACACCGGGGAGCTGTTTTTT. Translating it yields CASSLTNTGELFF.

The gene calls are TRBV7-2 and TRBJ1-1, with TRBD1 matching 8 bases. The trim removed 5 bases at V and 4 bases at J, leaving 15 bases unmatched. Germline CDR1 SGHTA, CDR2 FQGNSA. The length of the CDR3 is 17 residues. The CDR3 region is CASSPRPMTGVSTEAFF. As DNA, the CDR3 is TGTGCCAGCAGCCCCCGTCCTATGACAGGGGTCAGCACTGAAGCTTTCTTT.

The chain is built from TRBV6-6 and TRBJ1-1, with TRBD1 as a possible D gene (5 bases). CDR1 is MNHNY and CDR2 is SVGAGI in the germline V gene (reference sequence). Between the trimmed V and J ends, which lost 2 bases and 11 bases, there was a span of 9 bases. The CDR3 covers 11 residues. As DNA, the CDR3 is TGTGCCAGCAGTTACGCAGGGTTGGCTTTCTTT. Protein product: CASSYAGLAFF.

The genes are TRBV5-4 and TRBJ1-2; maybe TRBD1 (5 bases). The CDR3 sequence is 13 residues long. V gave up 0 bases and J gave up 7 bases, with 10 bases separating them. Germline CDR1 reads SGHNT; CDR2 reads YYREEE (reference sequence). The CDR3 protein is CASSLVGVRGYTF. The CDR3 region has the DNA TGTGCCAGCAGCTTGGTGGGGGTCCGTGGCTACACCTTC.